The clone carrying this T cell receptor (beta chain) has more than one count but fewer than ten. Antigen: not known. This sample was taken from a study of human T cells and chemical hapten exposure. Study overall: Patients, largely female, had alopecia areata, totalis or universalis.

The V gene's germline CDR1 is DFQATT and CDR2 SNEGSKA (reference sequence). V shed 3 bases and J 5 bases; nucleotides not matched to a gene: 9. The length of the CDR3 is 15 residues. Whole-study findings and limits: No change in TCRs above 1 in 1000 frequency was produced by DPC sensitization.

Stated time point: pre-sensitization, week 0. Regarding treatment: therapeutic diphenylcyclopropenone sensitization with weekly scalp DPC. TCRdb processed the RACE reads anew with MiXCR; each CDR3 protein has one entry. Seen here are some 90,000 distinct CDR3 sequences, 7.5% to 9.5% observed once, and the top ten hold just over 2.5%. The sequencing here drew on whole blood, taken in connection with sensitization to the hapten diphenylcyclopropenone (DPC). This receptor was obtained from a man aged 40-49 years with alopecia areata. Some clones in this sample may be carry-over from other donors' samples. The chain joins TRBV20-1 to TRBJ2-5, with 10 bases that match TRBD2. CDR3 protein: CSASGAGGTSETQYF. The CDR3, as DNA: TGCAGTGCTAGCGGAGCGGGAGGGACGTCGGAGACCCAGTACTTC.